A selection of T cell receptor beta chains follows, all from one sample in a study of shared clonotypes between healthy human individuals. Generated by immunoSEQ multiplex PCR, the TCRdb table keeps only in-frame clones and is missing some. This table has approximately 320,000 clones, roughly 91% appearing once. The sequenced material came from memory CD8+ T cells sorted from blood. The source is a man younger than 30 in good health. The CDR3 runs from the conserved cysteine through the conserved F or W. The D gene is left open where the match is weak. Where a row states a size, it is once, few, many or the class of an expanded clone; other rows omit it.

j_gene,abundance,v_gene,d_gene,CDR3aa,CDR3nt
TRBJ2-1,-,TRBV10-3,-,CAISEGTNEQFF,TGTGCCATCAGTGAGGGCACCAATGAGCAGTTCTTC
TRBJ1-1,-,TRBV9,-,CASSVADTEAFF,TGTGCCAGCAGCGTAGCGGACACTGAAGCTTTCTTT
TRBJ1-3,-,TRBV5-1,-,CASSLSPRSSGNTIYF,TGCGCCAGCAGCTTAAGCCCCAGGAGCTCTGGAAACACCATATATTTT
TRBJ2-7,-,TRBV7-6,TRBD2,CASSLGGTSGSPNEQYF,TGTGCCAGCAGCTTAGGAGGGACTAGCGGGAGCCCCAACGAGCAGTACTTC
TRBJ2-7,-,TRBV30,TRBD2,CAWRGLAGEQYF,TGTGCCTGGAGGGGACTAGCGGGCGAGCAGTACTTC
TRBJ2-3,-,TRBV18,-,CASSPSSALTDTQYF,TGTGCCAGCTCACCTTCTAGCGCGCTCACAGATACGCAGTATTTT
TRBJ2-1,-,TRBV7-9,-,CASSSLGEQFF,TGTGCCAGCAGCTCACTGGGTGAGCAGTTCTTC
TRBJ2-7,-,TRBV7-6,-,CASSLGTSSYEQYF,TGTGCCAGCAGCTTAGGCACGAGCTCCTACGAGCAGTACTTC
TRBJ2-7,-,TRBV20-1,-,CSARQGIQYF,TGCAGTGCTAGGCAGGGGATCCAGTACTTC
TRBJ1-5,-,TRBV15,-,CATSPAARSQPQHF,TGTGCCACCAGCCCGGCCGCTCGGTCCCAGCCCCAGCATTTT
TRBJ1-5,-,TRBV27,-,CASSLRSNQPQHF,TGTGCCAGCAGTTTAAGGAGCAATCAGCCCCAGCATTTT
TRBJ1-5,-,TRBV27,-,CASSLVGALFSNQPQHF,TGTGCCAGCAGTTTAGTGGGGGCCCTTTTTAGCAATCAGCCCCAGCATTTT
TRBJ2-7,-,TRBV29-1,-,CSVEGQGNPYEQYF,TGCAGCGTTGAAGGGCAGGGGAATCCTTACGAGCAGTACTTC
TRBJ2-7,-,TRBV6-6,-,CASSHRGYEQYF,TGTGCCAGCAGTCACCGGGGATACGAGCAGTACTTC
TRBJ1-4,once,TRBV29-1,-,CSGRTAGVEKLFF,TGCAGCGGGAGGACAGCGGGAGTCGAAAAACTGTTTTTT
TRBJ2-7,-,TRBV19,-,CASSFGRGSYEQYF,TGTGCCAGTAGTTTCGGCAGGGGTTCCTACGAGCAGTACTTC
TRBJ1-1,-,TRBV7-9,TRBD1,CASSPLEGASMNTEAFF,TGTGCCAGCAGCCCCCTCGAGGGGGCGTCGATGAACACTGAAGCTTTCTTT
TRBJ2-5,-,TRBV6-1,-,CASSDELQYPLYQETQYF,TGTGCCAGCAGTGACGAACTACAGTATCCGTTGTACCAAGAGACCCAGTACTTC
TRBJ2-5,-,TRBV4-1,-,CASSQDTEETQYF,TGCGCCAGCAGCCAAGATACGGAAGAGACCCAGTACTTC
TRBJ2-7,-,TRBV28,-,CASRGPPSYEQYF,TGTGCCAGCAGAGGTCCTCCCTCCTACGAGCAGTACTTC
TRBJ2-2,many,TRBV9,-,CASSPRPHGENTGELFF,TGTGCCAGCAGCCCACGACCCCACGGGGAGAACACCGGGGAGCTGTTTTTT
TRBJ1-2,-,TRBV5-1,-,CASSFDRGGYTF,TGCGCCAGCAGCTTCGACAGAGGAGGCTACACCTTC
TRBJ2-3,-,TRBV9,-,CASSSADGADTQYF,TGTGCCAGCAGCTCGGCCGACGGGGCAGATACGCAGTATTTT